This T cell receptor (beta chain) was captured by sequencing in a study of T cell changes during pregnancy in multiple sclerosis. Looked up from germline, CDR1 is SGDLS and CDR2 is YYNGEE. The CDR3 is made up of 16 amino acids. Trimming took 0 bases from V and 5 from J; bases not matched to a gene: 7. Only in-frame clones appear in the TCRdb table, and some are missing; sequencing was by immunoSEQ multiplex PCR. The data contain about 48,000 clones, approximately 93% of them singletons. This chain uses TRBV9 with TRBJ2-5; TRBD1 matches at 10 bases. This clonotype was sampled from a female donor with multiple sclerosis, enrolled in a pregnancy study. The starting material was CD4+ T cells from peripheral blood mononuclear cells, obtained in the first trimester of pregnancy. The CDR3 region has the DNA TGTGCCAGCAGCGTAGCGCTGACAGGGGGCGAGGAGACCCAGTACTTC. Protein product: CASSVALTGGEETQYF.